The present T cell receptor (beta chain) was sequenced within a study of blood T cell repertoires in COVID-19. Assay: immunoSEQ multiplex PCR; the TCRdb copy retains only in-frame clones and omits some. Of 100,000 to 110,000 clones in the sample, more than 70% were seen once. The CDR3 is 15 residues long. V was clipped by 2 bases and J by 5 bases; unmatched bases: 2. The germline CDR1 and CDR2 sequences are SGHAT and FQNNGV. The origin of this receptor is a human donor in a cohort sampled during active COVID-19. Sample: peripheral blood. The V and J genes are TRBV11-2 and TRBJ1-4; 10 bases match TRBD1. CDR3 in DNA: TGTGCCAGCAGCTTACTGGGACAGGGGAATGAAAAACTGTTTTTT. This gives the protein CASSLLGQGNEKLFF.